This T cell receptor beta chain is from a study of Graves' ophthalmopathy and Graves' hyperthyroidism (dated by TCRdb to between 2017 and 2018). Regarding the complete study: Stable hyperthyroidism was defined as no progression to ophthalmopathy within 18 months of follow-up. The study used signatures of the TCR beta repertoire to tell Graves' ophthalmopathy apart from Graves' hyperthyroidism and to predict which patients would progress to ophthalmopathy. To explore V-J signatures that distinguish ophthalmopathy from hyperthyroidism, a discovery set of more than 90 patients was enrolled, made up of 40 to 45 with ophthalmopathy and roughly 55 with stable hyperthyroidism. The independent validation cohort included approximately 19 hyperthyroidism patients plus 17 patients who later progressed from hyperthyroidism to ophthalmopathy. In total, 135 blood samples were TCR-sequenced: some 43 ophthalmopathy, about 75 hyperthyroidism and 17 hyperthyroidism-to-ophthalmopathy patients. Once sampling was done, hyperthyroidism patients were given methimazole at a starting dose of 30 mg daily, while ophthalmopathy patients were given high-dose intravenous methylprednisolone. In a handful of hyperthyroidism patients, the T-cell repertoire of thyroid tissue was compared with the T-cell repertoire of blood.

On this clonotype itself: Its antigen is not yet known. No quality values exist for individual bases; no much larger clone is one base distant.

Study-wide findings and limitations: Sample size was not predetermined statistically, and investigators were not blinded to group allocation. In cross-validation, the 13-signature model distinguished ophthalmopathy from stable hyperthyroidism with less than 90% sensitivity and about 81% specificity, while in the test set the corresponding values were roughly 80% and 75%. In validation, the model predicted ophthalmopathy progression with more than 55% sensitivity and around 72% specificity; roughly 11 predicted patients were CT-confirmed with GO in a median of approximately 6.5 months. Among expanded thyroid clonotypes with frequency above 0.001, most also showed up in blood, which suggests that blood repertoires may reflect the thyroid immune response.

For repertoire sequencing, the TCR beta CDR3 regions were amplified from RNA transcripts. A first-round RT-PCR used HTBI primers with the Qiagen OneStep RT-PCR kit, followed by a second-round multiplex PCR, size selection and purification. Sequencing of the libraries was carried out on an Illumina HiSeq2000 in paired-end mode with 100 bp reads. In the authors' own workflow: SOAPnuke was used to process the reads, throwing out any read that had adapters, had uncalled bases, had a mean Phred below 15, or lacked an exact constant-primer or identifier match. High-quality paired reads were merged with COPE v1.2.5. Clonotypes were defined as unique nucleotide sequences and were aligned to IMGT TRB V, D and J references using MiTCR v1.1. The analysis was limited to V-J combinations with a frequency above 0.0001, which together covered approximately 99% of the repertoires. For each V-J combination, a TCR clonal expansion and chaos score was defined as F50 clonal expansion divided by the chaos observed in the TCRdist matrix. Features were reduced by Welch's t-statistics and random forest to approximately 13 V-J combinations, which fed a naive Bayes classifier. The Morisita-Horn index was used to measure how similar the thyroid and blood repertoires were. In-frame beta chains were kept once TCRdb had trimmed the public reads at Q25 with fastp and called clones with MiXCR. CDR3 protein sequences are deduplicated, and each keeps its most common genes and DNA. TCRdb assigned the V and J calls; the authors' analysis was not used. This sample is represented by over a million distinct CDR3 sequences; about 35% of them were singletons. Roughly 10% of the sample goes to the ten largest clones.

Hyperthyroidism patients were newly diagnosed, were aged 18 to 65 years, and had a disease duration under 2 months. Patients were excluded if they had other autoimmune diseases, uncontrolled infections, pregnancy or lactation. Diagnosis was based on clinical symptoms, serum thyroxine, TRAb, thyroid ultrasound and orbital computed tomography. Total RNA was extracted using Trizol reagent, and RNA quality was checked on an Agilent 2100 Bioanalyzer. According to the germline V gene, CDR1 reads SQVTM and CDR2 reads ANQGSEA. Measured from the cysteine to the phenylalanine, the CDR3 is 14 residues long. Kept here is only the CDR3 DNA, which spans 42 bases and is read in frame from base 1. Relative to germline, V is missing 3 bases and J is missing 5 bases, with 8 bases of the junction outside any gene match.

The chain couples TRBV29-1 to TRBJ2-5; 8 of the junction bases match TRBD1. The TCR originated in an adult man with Graves' hyperthyroidism. Sequences were obtained from peripheral blood or thyroid tissue (not recorded which). The CDR3 loop reads CSVDRGPTGETQYF. The DNA sequence follows: TGCAGCGTTGACAGGGGGCCCACCGGGGAGACCCAGTACTTC.